This is a list of T cell receptor beta chains from one sample in a study of blood T cell repertoires in COVID-19. Some clones are missing from TCRdb's copy, which holds only in-frame ones; the method was immunoSEQ multiplex PCR. The sample consists of about 61,000 clones, approximately 80% of them appearing once. The sequenced material came from peripheral blood. Receptors originate from a man aged 80 or over with active or convalescent COVID-19. Both conserved end residues are part of each CDR3. D genes are given only for firm matches. The size entry is marked missing in some rows and otherwise reads once, few, many or a size class.

>-|TRBV28|TRBJ2-5|TRBD1
CASRPTGQRGETQYF
TGTGCCAGCAGGCCGACAGGGCAACGGGGAGAGACCCAGTACTTC
>-|TRBV7-9|TRBJ2-1|-
CASSLRRAPYNEQFF
TGTGCCAGCAGCTTAAGGAGGGCGCCCTACAATGAGCAGTTCTTC
>-|TRBV7-9|TRBJ2-1|-
CASSFQVNNEQFF
TGTGCCAGCAGCTTTCAGGTGAACAATGAGCAGTTCTTC
>many|TRBV7-2|TRBJ2-5|-
CASSLARMGRETQYF
TGTGCCAGCAGCTTAGCGCGCATGGGGCGAGAGACCCAGTACTTC
>-|TRBV18|TRBJ1-1|TRBD1
CASSPETGGRTEAFF
TGTGCCAGCTCACCGGAGACAGGGGGCAGGACTGAAGCTTTCTTT
>few|TRBV6-2/TRBV6-3|TRBJ1-6|-
CASSAGTENSPLHF
TGTGCCAGCAGCGCCGGGACTGAAAATTCACCCCTCCACTTT
>-|TRBV5-1|TRBJ2-7|TRBD1
CAKELGGDRVVYEQYF
TGCGCCAAAGAATTGGGTGGGGACAGGGTCGTTTACGAGCAGTACTTC
>few|TRBV21-1|TRBJ1-2|-
CASSKGTGSRERIYGYTF
TGTGCCAGCAGCAAGGGGACTGGCAGTAGGGAGCGAATCTATGGCTACACCTTC
>-|TRBV5-5|TRBJ1-1|-
CASTTQQGSAFF
TGTGCCAGCACCACTCAACAGGGTTCAGCTTTCTTT
>-|TRBV7-7|TRBJ2-3|TRBD2
CASSPGTSGITDTQYF
TGTGCCAGCAGCCCAGGGACTAGCGGGATCACAGATACGCAGTATTTT
>-|TRBV9|TRBJ1-2|-
CASSATGPRSYYGYTF
TGTGCCAGCAGCGCCACAGGACCCCGGAGTTACTATGGCTACACCTTC
>-|TRBV14|TRBJ2-1|TRBD1
CASSHYGQGRGNEQFF
TGTGCCAGCAGCCACTACGGACAGGGGAGAGGTAATGAGCAGTTCTTC
>-|TRBV19|TRBJ1-1|-
CASRGFTEAFF
TGTGCCAGCAGGGGTTTCACTGAAGCTTTCTTT
>-|TRBV27|TRBJ1-2|TRBD1
CASSLRQGYGYTF
TGTGCCAGCAGTTTGAGACAGGGCTATGGCTACACCTTC
>few|TRBV5-1|TRBJ2-5|-
CASSLGVGRWTQYF
TGCGCCAGCAGCTTGGGGGTGGGCCGTTGGACCCAGTACTTC
>-|TRBV14|TRBJ2-5|TRBD2
CASSQQGLAGTQYF
TGTGCCAGCAGCCAACAAGGACTAGCGGGGACCCAGTACTTC
>-|TRBV3-1/TRBV3-2|TRBJ1-1|-
CASSQAGGANTEAFF
TGTGCCAGCAGCCAAGCTGGGGGGGCCAACACTGAAGCTTTCTTT
>-|TRBV5-1|TRBJ2-7|-
CASSLIVGGDYEQYF
TGCGCCAGCAGCTTGATCGTCGGCGGAGATTACGAGCAGTACTTC
>-|TRBV3-1/TRBV3-2|TRBJ2-1|-
CASSPPGGYNEQFF
TGTGCCAGCAGCCCTCCCGGCGGATACAATGAGCAGTTCTTC
>-|TRBV18|TRBJ2-1|-
CASSPGSTNEQFF
TGTGCCAGCTCCCCTGGTAGCACCAACGAGCAGTTCTTC
>few|TRBV27|TRBJ2-1|TRBD2
CATLSRAGGRNEQFF
TGTGCCACCCTTAGTAGGGCGGGAGGGCGGAATGAGCAGTTCTTC
>once|TRBV28|TRBJ2-4|-
CASSRTAGLAKNIQYF
TGTGCCAGCAGCCGGACAGCTGGTCTAGCCAAAAACATTCAGTACTTC
>-|TRBV18|TRBJ2-5|-
CASSPPGGETQYF
TGTGCCAGCTCACCACCGGGCGGGGAGACCCAGTACTTC
>few|TRBV3-1/TRBV3-2|TRBJ2-7|-
CASSHPDGRSYEQYF
TGTGCCAGCAGCCATCCCGACGGGAGATCCTACGAGCAGTACTTC
>-|TRBV2|TRBJ2-2|-
CASSGTYVTGELFF
TGTGCCAGCAGTGGGACATATGTTACCGGGGAGCTGTTTTTT
>once|TRBV10-3|TRBJ2-5|-
CAISEKYREETQYF
TGTGCCATCAGTGAGAAGTACAGGGAAGAGACCCAGTACTTC
>few|TRBV10-3|TRBJ1-2|TRBD1
CAISGTGGSVSGYTF
TGTGCCATCAGTGGGACAGGGGGCTCGGTCTCTGGCTACACCTTC
>few|TRBV28|TRBJ2-7|TRBD1
CASTFPGGESVQYF
TGTGCCAGCACCTTCCCAGGGGGCGAGTCGGTGCAGTACTTC
>-|TRBV30|TRBJ2-3|-
CAWGSRGLPTDTQYF
TGTGCCTGGGGCTCGAGAGGGTTACCCACAGATACGCAGTATTTT
>-|TRBV9|TRBJ2-7|TRBD2
CASSVGSSGSYEQYF
TGTGCCAGCAGCGTAGGTAGTAGCGGGAGTTACGAGCAGTACTTC
>-|TRBV5-1|TRBJ1-1|TRBD1
CASSLGQGMDPAFF
TGCGCCAGCAGCTTAGGACAGGGAATGGATCCGGCTTTCTTT
>-|TRBV3-1/TRBV3-2|TRBJ2-3|-
CASSLSPDTQYF
TGTGCCAGCAGCCTTAGCCCAGATACGCAGTATTTT
>-|TRBV27|TRBJ2-7|TRBD1
CASSPPGQKAAYEQYF
TGTGCCAGCAGTCCCCCGGGACAGAAGGCCGCCTACGAGCAGTACTTC
>-|TRBV6-5|TRBJ2-3|TRBD2
CASARAGGLADTQYF
TGTGCCAGCGCTCGGGCGGGAGGGCTGGCAGATACGCAGTATTTT
>-|TRBV28|TRBJ2-7|TRBD2
CASSSILAGGSYEQYF
TGTGCCAGCAGTTCCATCCTAGCGGGAGGGTCCTACGAGCAGTACTTC
>-|TRBV29-1|TRBJ2-5|-
CSVGNRQETQYF
TGCAGCGTTGGGAACAGACAAGAGACCCAGTACTTC
>-|TRBV5-4|TRBJ1-2|TRBD1
CASSSRQGSWYGYTF
TGTGCCAGCAGTTCCCGACAGGGGTCATGGTATGGCTACACCTTC
>-|TRBV3-1/TRBV3-2|TRBJ1-3|TRBD1
CASSQASTGYGNTIYF
TGTGCCAGCAGCCAAGCTTCGACAGGGTATGGAAACACCATATATTTT
>-|TRBV18|TRBJ2-1|TRBD2
CASSLEGLAREQFF
TGTGCCAGCTCATTAGAGGGACTAGCCAGGGAGCAGTTCTTC
>-|TRBV7-9|TRBJ1-3|-
CASSPRVTGNTIYF
TGTGCCAGCAGCCCGAGGGTTACAGGAAACACCATATATTTT
>-|TRBV7-2|TRBJ2-1|-
CASSLERHRSNSYNEQFF
TGTGCCAGCAGCTTAGAGAGACATCGCTCCAACTCCTACAATGAGCAGTTCTTC
>once|TRBV28|TRBJ2-3|-
CASGEMRVDTQYF
TGTGCCAGCGGGGAAATGAGGGTAGATACGCAGTATTTT